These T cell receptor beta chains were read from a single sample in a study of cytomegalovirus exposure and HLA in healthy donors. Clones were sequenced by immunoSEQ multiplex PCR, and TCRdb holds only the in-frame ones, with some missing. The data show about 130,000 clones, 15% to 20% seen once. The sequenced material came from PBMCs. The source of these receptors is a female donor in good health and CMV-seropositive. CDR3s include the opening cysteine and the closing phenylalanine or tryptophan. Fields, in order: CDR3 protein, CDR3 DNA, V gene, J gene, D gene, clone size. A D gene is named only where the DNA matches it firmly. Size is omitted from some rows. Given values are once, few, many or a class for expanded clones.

CDR3: CASSMEQVNYGYTF
DNA: TGTGCCAGTAGTATGGAACAGGTGAACTATGGCTACACCTTC
V: TRBV19
J: TRBJ1-2
D: NA
size: few

CDR3: CASSMSRGTQYF
DNA: TGTGCCAGTAGTATGTCTAGAGGGACCCAGTACTTC
V: TRBV19
J: TRBJ2-5
D: NA
size: NA

CDR3: CASSGGAYEQYF
DNA: TGTGCCAGCAGCGGAGGCGCCTACGAGCAGTACTTC
V: TRBV5-6
J: TRBJ2-7
D: NA
size: few

CDR3: CASSPGENTEAFF
DNA: TGTGCCAGCAGTCCAGGGGAGAACACTGAAGCTTTCTTT
V: TRBV28
J: TRBJ1-1
D: NA
size: NA

CDR3: CASSDQGSSYEQYF
DNA: TGTGCCAGCAGTGACCAGGGTAGCTCCTACGAGCAGTACTTC
V: TRBV25-1
J: TRBJ2-7
D: NA
size: few

CDR3: CASSTPGVNTGELFF
DNA: TGTGCCAGCAGCACTCCAGGGGTGAACACCGGGGAGCTGTTTTTT
V: TRBV9
J: TRBJ2-2
D: NA
size: few

CDR3: CASSLYGDRDVMGTEAFF
DNA: TGTGCCAGCAGCTTATACGGCGACAGGGATGTCATGGGCACTGAAGCTTTCTTT
V: TRBV7-6
J: TRBJ1-1
D: TRBD1
size: NA

CDR3: CASSGLAGAADTQYF
DNA: TGTGCCAGCAGCGGATTAGCGGGAGCGGCAGATACGCAGTATTTT
V: TRBV9
J: TRBJ2-3
D: TRBD2
size: many

CDR3: CAWTGGDAYRRGYTF
DNA: TGTGCCTGGACAGGGGGCGATGCTTACCGGAGAGGCTACACCTTC
V: TRBV30
J: TRBJ1-2
D: TRBD1
size: few

CDR3: CASSLGLAVANTGELFF
DNA: TGTGCCAGCAGCTTAGGACTAGCAGTCGCGAACACCGGGGAGCTGTTTTTT
V: TRBV7-9
J: TRBJ2-2
D: TRBD2
size: NA

CDR3: CASSQGRDRTYEQYF
DNA: TGCGCCAGCAGCCAAGGCCGGGACAGGACCTACGAGCAGTACTTC
V: TRBV4-3
J: TRBJ2-7
D: TRBD1
size: few

CDR3: CASSYNHQETQYF
DNA: TGTGCCAGCAGCTACAATCACCAAGAGACCCAGTACTTC
V: TRBV7-6
J: TRBJ2-5
D: NA
size: NA

CDR3: CASVPAGSTEAFF
DNA: TGTGCCAGCGTGCCCGCTGGGAGCACTGAAGCTTTCTTT
V: TRBV18
J: TRBJ1-1
D: NA
size: NA

CDR3: CASSQDQGANGYTF
DNA: TGCGCCAGCAGCCAAGACCAGGGGGCGAATGGCTACACCTTC
V: TRBV4-3
J: TRBJ1-2
D: TRBD1
size: NA

CDR3: CASSLSQGAGQPQHF
DNA: TGTGCCAGCAGTTTATCCCAGGGGGCGGGTCAGCCCCAGCATTTT
V: TRBV27
J: TRBJ1-5
D: TRBD1
size: few

CDR3: CASRGTGPGELFF
DNA: TGTGCCAGCAGGGGTACAGGGCCCGGGGAGCTGTTTTTT
V: TRBV9
J: TRBJ2-2
D: NA
size: NA

CDR3: CASSPGLYEQYF
DNA: TGTGCCAGCAGCCCAGGGTTGTACGAGCAGTACTTC
V: TRBV7-9
J: TRBJ2-7
D: NA
size: few

CDR3: CAISESILDTQYF
DNA: TGTGCCATCAGTGAGTCAATTCTAGATACGCAGTATTTT
V: TRBV10-3
J: TRBJ2-3
D: NA
size: few

CDR3: CASSLFGGHEQFF
DNA: TGTGCCAGCAGCTTATTCGGGGGGCATGAGCAGTTCTTC
V: TRBV5-6
J: TRBJ2-1
D: NA
size: few